This T cell receptor beta chain was sequenced for a study of blood T cell repertoires in COVID-19. Study summary: T cells, B-cell-depleted T cells, or PBMCs provided the cDNA or gDNA that served as material.

Looked up from germline, CDR1 is SGDLS and CDR2 is YYNGEE. V shed 3 bases and J shed 8 bases, with 18 bases lying between them. CDR3 length equals 15 residues. Assay used: immunoSEQ multiplex PCR; TCRdb lists only in-frame clones, some missing. The sample gives 130,000 or so clones, about four fifths of which show up once; 1.5% to 2% is in the top ten. This clonotype was obtained from a human donor in a cohort sampled during active COVID-19. V gene TRBV9 combines with J gene TRBJ2-4, with D possibly TRBD1 on 5 matching bases. The sample was peripheral blood. The CDR3 sequence is CASSATDGLMDIQYF. CDR3 DNA sequence: TGTGCCAGCAGCGCGACAGACGGCTTAATGGACATTCAGTACTTC.